The 29 T cell receptor beta chains below all came from one sample that was sequenced in a study of T cell changes during pregnancy in multiple sclerosis. Generated by immunoSEQ multiplex PCR, the TCRdb table keeps only in-frame clones and is missing some. The sample lists over 50,000 clones; about nine tenths were seen once. This sample comprised peripheral blood, obtained after pregnancy. The receptors derive from a female donor with multiple sclerosis, enrolled in a pregnancy study.

As DNA, the CDR3 is TGTGCCAGCAGCTTCACGGGAAATGAGCAGTTCTTC. Translation: CASSFTGNEQFF. The chain carries TRBV7-3 and TRBJ2-1; weak D call: TRBD2 (5 bases). CDR3 length: 12 residues. V gave up 3 bases and J gave up 7 bases, with 7 bases separating them. CDR1 is SGHTA, CDR2 FQGTGA, per germline.

The chain carries TRBV7-2 and TRBJ2-7; 8 nucleotides line up with TRBD1. From germline, CDR1 is SGHTA and CDR2 FQGNSA. The CDR3 is made up of 17 amino acids. V lost 5 bases and J lost 3; bases outside the gene matches: 15. CDR3 protein: CASSETETGDGIYEQYF. CDR3 in DNA: TGTGCCAGCAGCGAAACAGAGACAGGGGACGGGATCTACGAGCAGTACTTC.

The chain links TRBV27 to TRBJ1-4, with unresolved D. CDR1 is MNHEY, CDR2 SMNVEV, per germline (reference sequence). V was cut by 3 bases and J by 6 bases, with 8 bases left in between. CDR3 length equals 13 residues. CDR3 DNA: TGTGCCAGCAGTTTCCGGGTCGATGAAAAACTGTTTTTT. This codes for CASSFRVDEKLFF.

This chain joins TRBV5-1 and TRBJ2-1, with D unresolved. Per germline, CDR1 SGHRS and CDR2 YFSETQ. Trimming took off 0 bases at V and 5 bases at J, with 9 bases between the two ends. The CDR3 has 14 residues. The CDR3 region has the DNA TGCGCCAGCAGCTTGGCCGGCGAGGACAATGAGCAGTTCTTC. This sequence encodes CASSLAGEDNEQFF.

The rearrangement links TRBV7-2 to TRBJ2-7; TRBD2 aligns across 8 bases. The germline V gene has CDR1 SGHTA and CDR2 FQGNSA. The CDR3 length is 15 residues. Trimming removed 1 base from V and 2 bases from J; junction bases left unmatched: 4. CDR3 in DNA: TGTGCCAGCAGCTTAGTCGGGCGGGGGGCCTACGAGCAGTACTTC. Protein sequence: CASSLVGRGAYEQYF.

The V and J genes are TRBV5-1 and TRBJ2-5; 14 bases line up with TRBD2. Per the germline V gene, CDR1 is SGHRS and CDR2 is YFSETQ. With V trimmed by 4 bases and J by 5 bases, 7 bases remained unmatched. This CDR3 is 16 amino acids long. Here the CDR3 reads CASSTGTSGGSETQYF. Written as DNA, the CDR3 is TGCGCCAGCAGCACCGGGACTAGCGGGGGATCGGAGACCCAGTACTTC.

The chain combines TRBV18 with TRBJ2-7; the match to TRBD2 covers 8 bases. Germline V gene lookup returns CDR1 KGHSH and CDR2 LQKENI. Unmatched junction bases numbered 3, after V lost 2 bases and J lost 6 bases. CDR3 length equals 13 residues. The CDR3 nucleotides are TGTGCCAGCTCACCAGTTGCGGGGGGCGAGCAGTACTTC. This sequence encodes CASSPVAGGEQYF.

This chain connects TRBV5-1 to TRBJ1-3; TRBD1 matches 7 bases. CDR3 length: 16 residues. Germline V gives CDR1 SGHRS, CDR2 YFSETQ. Trimming removed 5 bases from V and 0 bases from J; junction bases left unmatched: 8. CDR3 region: CASRRDRESSGNTIYF. CDR3 nucleotide sequence: TGCGCCAGCAGACGAGACAGGGAAAGCTCTGGAAACACCATATATTTT.

Of note for this clone: Other nucleotide sequences in the sample specify the same CDR3. This chain joins TRBV18 and TRBJ1-6; TRBD1 matches 9 bases. V lost 1 base and J lost 9; bases outside the gene matches: 4. From germline, CDR1 is KGHSH and CDR2 LQKENI. The length of the CDR3 is 15 residues. The CDR3 loop is CASSPQQGAGSPLHF. CDR3 DNA: TGTGCCAGCTCACCACAACAGGGGGCGGGTTCACCCCTCCACTTT.

This chain connects TRBV7-9 to TRBJ1-2, with TRBD1 matching 8 bases. CDR1 SEHNR and CDR2 FQNEAQ come from the germline V gene (reference sequence). The CDR3 has 14 residues. V lost 1 base, J lost 7 bases, and 5 bases stayed unmatched. The CDR3 protein is CASSLVQGARGYTF. In DNA, the CDR3 is TGTGCCAGCAGCTTAGTCCAGGGGGCGCGTGGCTACACCTTC.

This chain links TRBV5-4 with TRBJ1-3, with TRBD1 matching over 8 bases. CDR3 length: 17 residues. V dropped 2 bases and J dropped 0; count of bases not matched to a gene: 7. Germline V gene data show CDR1 as SGHNT and CDR2 as YYREEE (reference sequence). CDR3 amino acids: CASSFGITGGSGNTIYF. CDR3 DNA: TGTGCCAGCAGCTTCGGGATAACAGGGGGCTCTGGAAACACCATATATTTT. The full variable domain, rest sourced from reference TRBV5-4 and TRBJ1-3, is ETGVTQSPTHLIKTRGQQVTLRCSSQSGHNTVSWYQQALGQGPQFIFQYYREEENGRGNFPPRFSGLQFPNYSSELNVNALELDDSALYLCASSFGITGGSGNTIYFGEGSWLTVV.

The rearrangement uses TRBV2 and TRBJ2-3; 10 bases align to TRBD2. Germline V gene data show CDR1 as SNHLY and CDR2 as FYNNEI. Trimming took 6 bases from V and 4 from J; bases not matched to a gene: 16. The CDR3 has 18 residues. This CDR3 is CASSNPGQRGGLADTQYF. The CDR3 DNA reads TGTGCCAGCAGCAACCCGGGCCAGCGGGGGGGCCTCGCAGATACGCAGTATTTT.

The chain combines TRBV27 with TRBJ2-7; 11 positions agree with TRBD1. Germline CDR1 MNHEY, CDR2 SMNVEV (reference sequence). The J segment lost 6 bases and the V segment lost 5 bases, leaving 9 bases of the junction unmatched. The CDR3 sequence is 15 residues long. CDR3 coding DNA: TGTGCCAGCAGTACAACCGGGACAGGGGGTGGCGAGCAGTACTTC. Translation gives CASSTTGTGGGEQYF.

J is TRBJ2-5 and V is TRBV7-9; 8 nucleotides line up with TRBD2. The CDR3 extends over 13 amino acids. V dropped 7 bases and J dropped 4; count of bases not matched to a gene: 5. Per the germline V gene, CDR1 is SEHNR and CDR2 is FQNEAQ (reference sequence). CDR3 sequence (DNA): TGTGCCAGCACCGGCGGGGGGAGAGAGACCCAGTACTTC. Its protein is CASTGGGRETQYF.

This clone was counted a few times. The V and J genes are TRBV10-3 and TRBJ1-3, with a tentative D call TRBD1 (5 bases). Germline V gives CDR1 ENHRY, CDR2 SYGVKD. Between the trimmed V and J ends, which lost 4 bases and 12 bases, there was a span of 16 bases. The CDR3 sequence is 13 residues long. The CDR3: CAISGLQGGGIYF. DNA of the CDR3: TGTGCCATCAGTGGACTTCAGGGAGGTGGCATATATTTT.

The V call is TRBV10-1, the J call TRBJ2-3, with 13 bases that match TRBD2. This CDR3 contains 15 residues. V lost 4 bases to trimming and J lost 5 bases; unmatched junction nucleotides: 3. Looked up from germline, CDR1 is WNHNN and CDR2 is SYGVQD (reference sequence). The CDR3 loop is CASSVTSGGEDTQYF. CDR3 DNA: TGCGCCAGCAGTGTTACTAGCGGGGGGGAAGATACGCAGTATTTT.

Notes on this clone: A read error may account for a junction end that differs from germline. This rearrangement joins TRBV7-3 to TRBJ1-1; 7 nucleotides match TRBD1. CDR1 and CDR2 (germline): SGHTA, FQGTGA. The CDR3 sequence is 13 residues long. This CDR3 is CASSLTRDSEAFF. The CDR3 coding sequence is TGTGCCAGCAGCCTAACCCGGGACAGTGAAGCTTTCTTT.

This rearrangement joins TRBV14 to TRBJ2-5; 11 bases are shared with TRBD2. V shed 0 bases and J 6 bases; nucleotides not matched to a gene: 6. This CDR3 has 16 residues. The germline CDR1 and CDR2 sequences are SGHDN and FVKESK. For the CDR3, the DNA is TGTGCCAGCAGCCAAGACCTAGCGGGGGGATGGCAGACCCAGTACTTC. As protein: CASSQDLAGGWQTQYF. Together with reference TRBV14 and TRBJ2-5, the CDR3 gives the full variable domain: EAGVTQFPSHSVIEKGQTVTLRCDPISGHDNLYWYRRVMGKEIKFLLHFVKESKQDESGMPNNRFLAERTGGTYSTLKVQPAELEDSGVYFCASSQDLAGGWQTQYFGPGTRLLVL.

This chain links TRBV11-2 with TRBJ2-5; 8 nucleotides match TRBD1. The junction had 6 bases not matched to a gene; V was cut back by 2 bases and J by 4 bases. Per the germline V gene, CDR1 is SGHAT and CDR2 is FQNNGV. This CDR3 is 15 amino acids long. CDR3 nucleotides: TGTGCCAGCAGCTTAACACTCGACAGGGGAGAGACCCAGTACTTC. Its protein product is CASSLTLDRGETQYF.

The genes are TRBV6-6 and TRBJ2-2; 9 positions match TRBD1. V was pared by 6 bases and J by 6 bases, with 11 bases of the junction left unmatched. The CDR3 is made up of 16 amino acids. Germline assignment: CDR1 MNHNY and CDR2 SVGAGI (reference sequence). The CDR3 DNA reads as TGTGCCAGCAGACCCCCGGGACAGGGTTTTTCCGGGGAGCTGTTTTTT. Amino acids: CASRPPGQGFSGELFF.

The CDR3: CASSVDSQQHYEQYF. CDR3 DNA sequence: TGTGCCAGTAGTGTGGACTCACAACAACACTACGAGCAGTACTTC. V usage is TRBV19 and J usage is TRBJ2-7; D is perhaps TRBD2 (5 bases). Germline V lookup: CDR1 LNHDA, CDR2 SQIVND (reference sequence). The CDR3 has 15 residues. V dropped 5 bases and J dropped 3 bases, with 17 bases sitting between them.

The chain couples TRBV28 to TRBJ1-2; no firm D call. The germline V gene encodes CDR1 MDHEN and CDR2 SYDVKM. Trimming removed 6 bases at V and 2 bases at J, with 13 bases between. The CDR3 covers 14 residues. The CDR3 sequence is CASREGIANYGYTF. Written as DNA, the CDR3 is TGTGCCAGCAGGGAGGGAATTGCGAACTATGGCTACACCTTC.

The chain joins TRBV11-2 to TRBJ2-2; D is unresolved. This CDR3 has 12 amino acids. V gave up 5 bases and J gave up 3 bases, with 4 bases separating them. Looked up from germline, CDR1 is SGHAT and CDR2 is FQNNGV. In DNA, the CDR3 is TGTGCCAGCAGCGACTACACCGGGGAGCTGTTTTTT. Encoded protein: CASSDYTGELFF.

This clone has more than one count but fewer than ten. The rearrangement links TRBV13 to TRBJ1-6; D is undetermined. CDR1 and CDR2 (germline): PRHDT, FYEKMQ (reference sequence). CDR3 length equals 14 residues. V was pared by 2 bases and J by 5 bases, with 7 bases between. The CDR3 spells CASSLSQHNSPLHF. For the CDR3, the DNA is TGTGCCAGCAGCTTATCACAGCATAATTCACCCCTCCACTTT.

The chain joins TRBV5-1 to TRBJ2-1, with 11 bases that match TRBD1. Germline CDR1 SGHRS, CDR2 YFSETQ. The CDR3 is 15 residues long. V shed 5 bases, J shed 8 bases, and the junction held 9 bases outside the gene matches. CDR3 DNA: TGCGCCAGCAGAAGGGACAGGGGGATTGGCGATGAGCAGTTCTTC. This translates into CASRRDRGIGDEQFF. Full variable domain (rest looked up from reference TRBV5-1 and TRBJ2-1): KAGVTQTPRYLIKTRGQQVTLSCSPISGHRSVSWYQQTPGQGLQFLFEYFSETQRNKGNFPGRFSGRQFSNSRSEMNVSTLELGDSALYLCASRRDRGIGDEQFFGPGTRLTVL.

The chain combines TRBV6-4 with TRBJ1-2, with a tentative D call TRBD1 (5 bases). Per the germline V gene, CDR1 is MRHNA and CDR2 is SNTAGT. The CDR3 sequence is 16 residues long. Trimming stripped 0 bases from V and 8 bases from J, with 19 bases between. CDR3 residues: CASSDSSWGDRRGYTF. Here the CDR3 DNA reads TGTGCCAGCAGTGACTCATCTTGGGGGGACCGGAGAGGCTACACCTTC.

This clone was seen more than once but under ten times. The V call is TRBV7-2, the J call TRBJ1-6; 7 nucleotides match TRBD1. The CDR3 consists of 16 residues. V was pared by 5 bases and J by 8 bases, with 12 bases of the junction left unmatched. Germline-derived CDR1 and CDR2 are SGHTA and FQGNSA. In DNA form, the CDR3 reads TGTGCCAGCAGCCCCACCCGGCAGGGGGTGTATTCACCCCTCCACTTT. Translating it yields CASSPTRQGVYSPLHF.

This chain uses TRBV6-1 with TRBJ1-1, with 7 bases fitting TRBD1. Losses at the gene ends were 8 bases for V and 10 bases for J; bases not matched to a gene: 19. From germline, CDR1 is MNHNS and CDR2 SASEGT. The length of the CDR3 is 15 residues. CDR3 bases: TGTGCCAGCGGACACATGGGACAGACTAAAATCCGAGCTTTCTTT. Translated, it gives CASGHMGQTKIRAFF.

The chain couples TRBV30 to TRBJ1-5; D not certain. V shed 2 bases and J shed 0 bases, with 5 bases lying between them. Looked up from germline, CDR1 is GTSNPN and CDR2 is SVGIG (reference sequence). CDR3 length: 13 amino acids. CDR3 sequence reads: CAWSTYSNQPQHF. The CDR3 coding sequence is TGTGCCTGGAGTACCTATAGCAATCAGCCCCAGCATTTT.